This is a list of T cell receptor beta chains from one sample in a study of cytomegalovirus exposure and HLA in healthy donors. Sequenced by immunoSEQ multiplex PCR; TCRdb stores in-frame clones only, minus some. The repertoire has around 120,000 clones, approximately 70% of them found once; the top ten carry under 3%. Sequenced sample: PBMCs. The receptors shown here come from a woman aged 60-75 years in good health and CMV-seropositive. The CDR3 runs from the conserved cysteine through the conserved F or W. D genes are given only for firm matches. Only some rows state a clone size, as once, few, many or a class for expanded clones.

size: .; J: TRBJ2-6; D: .; V: TRBV5-1; CDR3: CASSTQGSSGANVLTF; DNA: TGCGCCAGCAGCACACAGGGCAGCTCTGGGGCCAACGTCCTGACTTTC
size: .; J: TRBJ2-2; D: .; V: TRBV7-3; CDR3: CASSFQGTNTGELFF; DNA: TGTGCCAGCAGCTTTCAGGGTACGAACACCGGGGAGCTGTTTTTT
size: few; J: TRBJ2-3; D: TRBD2; V: TRBV7-6; CDR3: CASSSDGLAGLDTQYF; DNA: TGTGCCAGCAGCTCCGATGGACTAGCGGGATTAGATACGCAGTATTTT
size: .; J: TRBJ2-6; D: TRBD1; V: TRBV7-3; CDR3: CASSLSRQGAVLTF; DNA: TGTGCCAGCAGCTTAAGTCGGCAGGGGGCCGTCCTGACTTTC
size: .; J: TRBJ1-1; D: .; V: TRBV7-3; CDR3: CASSLIPVMNTEAFF; DNA: TGTGCCAGCAGCTTAATTCCGGTCATGAACACTGAAGCTTTCTTT
size: .; J: TRBJ2-3; D: TRBD2; V: TRBV5-1; CDR3: CASSIGTSGGDTQYF; DNA: TGCGCCAGCAGCATAGGGACTAGCGGTGGAGATACGCAGTATTTT
size: .; J: TRBJ2-5; D: TRBD1; V: TRBV6-5; CDR3: CASSYSPGGRGETQYF; DNA: TGTGCCAGCAGTTACTCCCCAGGGGGTCGGGGAGAGACCCAGTACTTC
size: .; J: TRBJ2-1; D: TRBD1; V: TRBV7-2; CDR3: CASSPRQGARYNEQFF; DNA: TGTGCCAGCAGCCCAAGGCAGGGGGCGCGCTACAATGAGCAGTTCTTC
size: few; J: TRBJ1-2; D: .; V: TRBV10-2; CDR3: CASSETPQVYGYTF; DNA: TGCGCCAGCAGTGAGACTCCCCAGGTCTATGGCTACACCTTC
size: .; J: TRBJ2-5; D: .; V: TRBV5-1; CDR3: CASSPFERGQETQYF; DNA: TGCGCCAGCAGCCCATTCGAGAGGGGGCAAGAGACCCAGTACTTC
size: .; J: TRBJ2-6; D: .; V: TRBV27; CDR3: CASSFDSPLRANVLTF; DNA: TGTGCCAGCAGTTTCGACAGCCCTCTTAGGGCCAACGTCCTGACTTTC
size: few; J: TRBJ1-2; D: TRBD1; V: TRBV6-6; CDR3: CASSYLKTGYYGYTF; DNA: TGTGCCAGCAGTTACCTAAAGACAGGGTACTATGGCTACACCTTC
size: .; J: TRBJ2-1; D: .; V: TRBV6-5; CDR3: CASSYQGVVNEQFF; DNA: TGTGCCAGCAGTTATCAGGGTGTGGTAAATGAGCAGTTCTTC
size: once; J: TRBJ2-1; D: TRBD1; V: TRBV5-1; CDR3: CASSPWTGENEQFF; DNA: TGCGCCAGCAGCCCCTGGACAGGGGAGAATGAGCAGTTCTTC
size: few; J: TRBJ2-7; D: .; V: TRBV5-4; CDR3: CASSSAGYEQYF; DNA: TGTGCCAGCAGTAGTGCAGGATACGAGCAGTACTTC
size: .; J: TRBJ1-5; D: TRBD1; V: TRBV19; CDR3: CASSRFRQGPENQPQHF; DNA: TGTGCCAGTAGTCGATTTCGACAGGGTCCAGAGAATCAGCCCCAGCATTTT
size: .; J: TRBJ1-6; D: .; V: TRBV5-1; CDR3: CASSWVGGNSPLHF; DNA: TGCGCCAGCAGCTGGGTGGGGGGAAATTCACCCCTCCACTTT
size: once; J: TRBJ1-1; D: TRBD1; V: TRBV9; CDR3: CASSAGDRPEAFF; DNA: TGTGCCAGCAGCGCTGGGGACAGGCCTGAAGCTTTCTTT
size: .; J: TRBJ1-5; D: .; V: TRBV6-5; CDR3: CASSYDPGQPQHF; DNA: TGTGCCAGCAGTTACGACCCGGGTCAGCCCCAGCATTTT
size: .; J: TRBJ1-2; D: TRBD1; V: TRBV5-6; CDR3: CASTMTGDRRRYTF; DNA: TGTGCCAGCACCATGACCGGGGACAGACGCCGCTACACCTTC
size: .; J: TRBJ1-6; D: .; V: TRBV2; CDR3: CASSVGVRNNSPLHF; DNA: TGTGCCAGCAGTGTAGGGGTGCGGAATAATTCACCCCTCCACTTT
size: few; J: TRBJ1-6; D: .; V: TRBV10-2; CDR3: CASSDSGFLASPLHF; DNA: TGCGCCAGCAGTGACTCGGGGTTCCTAGCTTCACCCCTCCACTTT
size: .; J: TRBJ1-2; D: .; V: TRBV21-1; CDR3: CASSPTGQANGYTF; DNA: TGTGCCAGCAGCCCTACGGGACAGGCAAATGGCTACACCTTC
size: few; J: TRBJ2-1; D: TRBD2; V: TRBV6-5; CDR3: CASSLAGAYNEQFF; DNA: TGTGCCAGCAGTCTAGCGGGGGCCTACAATGAGCAGTTCTTC
size: .; J: TRBJ2-1; D: TRBD1; V: TRBV29-1; CDR3: CSVEGTGSSYNEQFF; DNA: TGCAGCGTCGAGGGGACAGGAAGCTCCTACAATGAGCAGTTCTTC
size: few; J: TRBJ1-1; D: .; V: TRBV7-3; CDR3: CASSHTGGKGYAEAFF; DNA: TGTGCCAGCAGCCACACGGGCGGGAAGGGATATGCTGAAGCTTTCTTT
size: .; J: TRBJ2-3; D: TRBD1; V: TRBV5-1; CDR3: CASSFLGTGGTDTQYF; DNA: TGCGCCAGCAGCTTCTTAGGGACAGGGGGCACAGATACGCAGTATTTT
size: .; J: TRBJ1-1; D: .; V: TRBV4-1; CDR3: CASSQGEVTNTEAFF; DNA: TGCGCCAGCAGCCAAGGAGAGGTGACGAACACTGAAGCTTTCTTT
size: few; J: TRBJ2-1; D: TRBD1; V: TRBV28; CDR3: CASRQTGTGKLEQFF; DNA: TGTGCCAGCAGACAAACCGGGACAGGGAAATTGGAGCAGTTCTTC
size: .; J: TRBJ1-4; D: .; V: TRBV11-2; CDR3: CASTSGMVGEKLFF; DNA: TGTGCCAGCACATCGGGAATGGTGGGCGAAAAACTGTTTTTT
size: .; J: TRBJ1-5; D: .; V: TRBV5-6; CDR3: CASSSGGKNQPQHF; DNA: TGTGCCAGCAGCTCTGGGGGGAAGAATCAGCCCCAGCATTTT
size: .; J: TRBJ1-5; D: TRBD1; V: TRBV7-6; CDR3: CASSPEQGGLGQPQHF; DNA: TGTGCCAGCAGCCCCGAACAGGGGGGGTTGGGTCAGCCCCAGCATTTT
size: .; J: TRBJ2-6; D: .; V: TRBV18; CDR3: CASSPRAPTGANVLTF; DNA: TGTGCCAGCTCCCCCAGGGCCCCCACTGGGGCCAACGTCCTGACTTTC
size: .; J: TRBJ1-2; D: TRBD1; V: TRBV7-9; CDR3: CASSLPSQGAHGYTF; DNA: TGTGCCAGCAGCCTACCTTCACAGGGGGCTCATGGCTACACCTTC
size: few; J: TRBJ1-2; D: .; V: TRBV6-1; CDR3: CASSPGGDHGYTF; DNA: TGTGCCAGCAGCCCCGGGGGGGACCATGGCTACACCTTC
size: .; J: TRBJ2-2; D: .; V: TRBV27; CDR3: CASSLGPSGNTGELFF; DNA: TGTGCCAGCAGTTTAGGTCCGAGCGGAAACACCGGGGAGCTGTTTTTT
size: .; J: TRBJ1-3; D: TRBD1; V: TRBV6-5; CDR3: CASRDRMTYGNTIYF; DNA: TGTGCCAGCAGGGACAGGATGACTTATGGAAACACCATATATTTT
size: few; J: TRBJ1-1; D: .; V: TRBV6-5; CDR3: CASSYAGSNTEAFF; DNA: TGTGCCAGCAGTTACGCAGGGTCGAACACTGAAGCTTTCTTT
size: .; J: TRBJ2-7; D: .; V: TRBV5-1; CDR3: CASSFPDISYEQYF; DNA: TGCGCCAGCAGCTTCCCGGACATCTCCTACGAGCAGTACTTC
size: .; J: TRBJ1-1; D: .; V: TRBV21-1; CDR3: CASSNPELTAYMNTEAFF; DNA: TGTGCCAGCAGCAACCCCGAGTTGACAGCGTACATGAACACTGAAGCTTTCTTT
size: .; J: TRBJ1-3; D: .; V: TRBV7-9; CDR3: CASSLGWAKNTIYF; DNA: TGTGCCAGCAGCTTAGGTTGGGCAAAGAACACCATATATTTT
size: .; J: TRBJ2-3; D: .; V: TRBV7-3; CDR3: CASSLSLGRTTDTQYF; DNA: TGTGCCAGCAGCTTAAGTTTAGGGAGGACCACAGATACGCAGTATTTT
size: .; J: TRBJ2-3; D: TRBD2; V: TRBV5-5; CDR3: CASRTSGGRTDTQYF; DNA: TGTGCCTCCCGGACTAGCGGGGGGAGGACAGATACGCAGTATTTT
size: .; J: TRBJ2-7; D: TRBD2; V: TRBV10-1; CDR3: CASTPGLAGYEQYF; DNA: TGCGCCAGCACTCCCGGACTAGCGGGGTACGAGCAGTACTTC